A single sample is the source of the 15 T cell receptor beta chains below, sequenced in a study of CD8 T cells in ankylosing spondylitis. Whole-study findings and limits: Seemingly distinctive of ankylosing spondylitis blood was a TCR beta motif formed by eight highly homologous variants.

TCRdb independently ran MiXCR on the 5' RACE reads; one entry per CDR3 protein. The sample carries 450,000 to 550,000 distinct CDR3 sequences, less than 6% recorded once. No antigen has been assigned to these receptors. Sequenced: blood, either unsorted or a sorted T cell fraction (not recorded which). Source of these receptors: a male donor with ankylosing spondylitis.

This clonotype appeared many times. The CDR3 loop is CASSSLRTSGRVNEQFF. The CDR3 DNA is TGTGCCAGCAGCTCCCTTCGGACTAGCGGGAGGGTCAATGAGCAGTTCTTC. This sequence joins TRBV7-9 and TRBJ2-1; 15 bases match TRBD2. In germline, CDR1 is SEHNR, CDR2 FQNEAQ (reference sequence). The CDR3 consists of 17 residues. With V trimmed by 4 bases and J by 6 bases, 7 bases remained unmatched.

The chain is built from TRBV5-1 and TRBJ2-5, with 16 bases that match TRBD2. The V and J ends lost 4 bases and 3 bases, in that order; junction bases with no gene match: 9. The CDR3 has 18 amino acids. The germline CDR1 and CDR2 sequences are SGHRS and YFSETQ. The CDR3 here is CASSPGLAGGPGEETQYF. CDR3 nucleotide sequence: TGCGCCAGCAGCCCGGGACTAGCGGGAGGGCCGGGGGAAGAGACCCAGTACTTC.

This clonotype was seen repeatedly, ten times or more. The chain uses TRBV12-3 or TRBV12-4 and TRBJ2-7; tentatively, D is TRBD2 (5 bases). There are 13 residues in the CDR3. V lost 3 bases to trimming and J lost 2 bases, with 8 bases between them. The CDR3 DNA follows: TGTGCCAGCAGTTTCCTGGGAGCCTACGAGCAGTACTTC. It yields the protein CASSFLGAYEQYF.

Only a few counts were recorded for this clonotype. The J gene is TRBJ2-7, the V gene TRBV18; 14 nucleotides align to TRBD2. The CDR3 sequence is 17 residues long. The germline CDR1 and CDR2 sequences are KGHSH and LQKENI. The trim removed 4 bases at V and 5 bases at J, leaving 10 bases unmatched. The CDR3 here is CASSRQTSGGALDEQYF. In DNA, the CDR3 is TGTGCCAGCTCACGACAGACTAGCGGGGGGGCCTTAGACGAGCAGTACTTC. Drawing the rest from reference TRBV18 and TRBJ2-7, the complete variable domain is NAGVMQNPRHLVRRRGQEARLRCSPMKGHSHVYWYRQLPEEGLKFMVYLQKENIIDESGMPKERFSAEFPKEGPSILRIQQVVRGDSAAYFCASSRQTSGGALDEQYFGPGTRLTVT.

This clonotype was seen ten or more times. This sequence joins TRBV7-2 and TRBJ1-4, with 8 bases matching TRBD1. Germline CDR1 SGHTA, CDR2 FQGNSA. This CDR3 region has 15 residues. Trimming at V came to 0 bases and at J to 7 bases, leaving 4 bases not matched to a gene. In nucleotides, the CDR3 is TGTGCCAGCAGCTTAGCGCGACAGGGGTTTGAAAAACTGTTTTTT. The encoded protein is CASSLARQGFEKLFF.

The rearrangement joins TRBV7-2 to TRBJ2-5; D possibly corresponds to TRBD2 (6 bases). The CDR3 length is 14 residues. Trimming removed 1 base at V and 5 bases at J, with 11 bases between. Germline V gene data show CDR1 as SGHTA and CDR2 as FQGNSA. CDR3 DNA: TGTGCCAGCAGCTTAGTTTCCGGGAGTGAGACCCAGTACTTC. Translation gives CASSLVSGSETQYF. The whole variable domain, remainder taken from reference TRBV7-2 and TRBJ2-5, is GAGVSQSPSNKVTEKGKDVELRCDPISGHTALYWYRQSLGQGLEFLIYFQGNSAPDKSGLPSDRFSAERTGGSVSTLTIQRTQQEDSAVYLCASSLVSGSETQYFGPGTRLLVL.

J is TRBJ1-5 and V is TRBV3-1, with D tentatively TRBD1 (5 bases). Trimming cost V 4 bases and J 6 bases, with 16 bases left between them. CDR1 LGHDT and CDR2 YNNKEL come from the germline V gene (reference sequence). There are 15 residues in the CDR3. DNA for the CDR3: TGTGCCAGCAGCCGGCAGGGAGGCCCCTCTCAGCCCCAGCATTTT. This codes for CASSRQGGPSQPQHF.

This clonotype appeared a single time. The gene calls are TRBV7-2 and TRBJ2-1; D possibly uses TRBD1 or TRBD2 (5 bases each). Germline CDR1 SGHTA, CDR2 FQGNSA. V lost 5 bases and J 6 bases, leaving 20 bases between the germline ends. This CDR3 spans 16 amino acids. The chain's CDR3 is CASSPWWQGRGNEQFF. The CDR3 nucleotides are TGTGCCAGCAGCCCTTGGTGGCAGGGACGCGGCAATGAGCAGTTCTTC.

This clonotype occurred many times. The chain joins TRBV12-3 or TRBV12-4 to TRBJ2-1; TRBD1 or TRBD2 may be the D gene (7 bases each). The CDR3 is 16 residues long. Trimming shortened V by 8 bases and J by 1 base, and 18 bases separated the two germline ends. For the CDR3, the DNA is TGTGCCAGCGGGGGGGGCTGGACAGGTTCCTACAATGAGCAGTTCTTC. Translating it yields CASGGGWTGSYNEQFF.

The V gene is TRBV18, the J gene TRBJ2-1, with 12 bases fitting TRBD2. Germline CDR1 is KGHSH and CDR2 is LQKENI. The CDR3 is 15 amino acids. The J segment lost 7 bases and the V segment lost 3 bases, leaving 4 bases of the junction unmatched. This CDR3 reads CASSPLTSGSNEQFF. As DNA, the CDR3 is TGTGCCAGCTCACCTTTGACTAGCGGGAGTAATGAGCAGTTCTTC. The full variable domain, its missing parts supplied by reference TRBV18 and TRBJ2-1, is NAGVMQNPRHLVRRRGQEARLRCSPMKGHSHVYWYRQLPEEGLKFMVYLQKENIIDESGMPKERFSAEFPKEGPSILRIQQVVRGDSAAYFCASSPLTSGSNEQFFGPGTRLTVL.

This clonotype was observed many times. The chain recombines TRBV15 with TRBJ2-7, with a tentative D call TRBD1 (6 bases). Deletions cut 0 bases from V and 7 bases from J, with 10 bases between. This CDR3 comprises 13 residues. Germline CDR1 is LNHNV and CDR2 is YYDKDF (reference sequence). The CDR3 sequence is CATSRETGKEQYF. DNA of the CDR3: TGTGCCACCAGCAGAGAAACAGGGAAAGAGCAGTACTTC.

This clonotype has ten or more counts. The J gene is TRBJ2-2, the V gene TRBV3-1; D is undetermined. Per germline, CDR1 LGHDT and CDR2 YNNKEL (reference sequence). V was clipped by 3 bases and J by 4 bases, with 3 bases between them. The CDR3 sequence is 12 residues long. The DNA for the CDR3 is TGTGCCAGCAGCCAGGGCACCGGGGAGCTGTTTTTT. Translation gives CASSQGTGELFF.

This clonotype was counted only a few times. The chain's CDR3 is CASSPAPGTSGGGEQFF. As DNA, the CDR3 is TGTGCCAGCAGCCCAGCACCAGGGACTAGCGGGGGCGGTGAGCAGTTCTTC. J is TRBJ2-1 and V is TRBV5-4, with 14 bases lining up with TRBD2. The junction had 12 bases not matched to a gene; V was cut back by 4 bases and J by 9 bases. CDR3 size: 17 residues. Germline V CDR1 and CDR2: SGHNT, YYREEE (reference sequence).

In this sample, this clonotype turned up once. Just one base apart from a much larger clone, this may be a read error. This chain connects TRBV6-2 or TRBV6-3 to TRBJ2-7; no clear D gene. The V and J ends lost 4 bases and 5 bases respectively, with 12 bases between them. Germline V gives CDR1 MNHEY, CDR2 SVGEGT. The CDR3 is made up of 13 amino acids. The CDR3 DNA is TGTGCCAGCAGTTCTAGTAATTCCCACGAGCAGTACTTC. It encodes CASSSSNSHEQYF.

The table lists this clonotype with many counts. The chain couples TRBV6-1 to TRBJ2-5; D is perhaps TRBD2 (6 bases). V dropped 7 bases and J dropped 5 bases, with 17 bases sitting between them. The CDR3 contains 14 residues. Germline CDR1 MNHNS, CDR2 SASEGT. The CDR3 reads CASMKLEGDETQYF. As DNA, the CDR3 is TGTGCCAGCATGAAGTTGGAGGGAGACGAGACCCAGTACTTC.